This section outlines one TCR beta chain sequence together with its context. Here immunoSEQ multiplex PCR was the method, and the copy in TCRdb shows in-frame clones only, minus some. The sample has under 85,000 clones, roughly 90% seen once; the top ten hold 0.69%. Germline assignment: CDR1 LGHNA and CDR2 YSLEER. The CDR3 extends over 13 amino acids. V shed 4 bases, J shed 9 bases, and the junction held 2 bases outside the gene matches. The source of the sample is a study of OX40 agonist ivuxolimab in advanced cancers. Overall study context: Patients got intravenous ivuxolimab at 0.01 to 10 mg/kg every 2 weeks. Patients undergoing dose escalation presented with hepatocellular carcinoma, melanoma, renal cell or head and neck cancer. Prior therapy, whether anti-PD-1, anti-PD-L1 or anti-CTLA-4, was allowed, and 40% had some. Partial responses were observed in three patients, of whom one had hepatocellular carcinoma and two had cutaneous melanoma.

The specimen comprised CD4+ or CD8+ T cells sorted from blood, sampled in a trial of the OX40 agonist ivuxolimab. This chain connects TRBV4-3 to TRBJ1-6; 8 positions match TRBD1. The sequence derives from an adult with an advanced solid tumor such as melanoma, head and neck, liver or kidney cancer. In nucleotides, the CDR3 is TGCGCCAGCAGCCCGGACAGGGCTTCACCCCTCCACTTT. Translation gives CASSPDRASPLHF.